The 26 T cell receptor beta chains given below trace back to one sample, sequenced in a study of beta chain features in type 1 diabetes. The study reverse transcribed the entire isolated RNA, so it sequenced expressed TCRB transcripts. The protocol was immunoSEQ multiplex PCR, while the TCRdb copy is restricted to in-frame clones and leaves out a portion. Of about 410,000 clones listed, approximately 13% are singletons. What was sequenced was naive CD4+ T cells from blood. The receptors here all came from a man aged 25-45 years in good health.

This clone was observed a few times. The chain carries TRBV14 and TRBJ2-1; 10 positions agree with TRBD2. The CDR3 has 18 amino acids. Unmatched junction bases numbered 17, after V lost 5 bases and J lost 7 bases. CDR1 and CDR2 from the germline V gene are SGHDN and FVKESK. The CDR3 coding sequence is TGTGCCAGCAGCGCGGGCATTAGCGGGGGGACCAAAAGGAATGAGCAGTTCTTC. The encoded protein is CASSAGISGGTKRNEQFF.

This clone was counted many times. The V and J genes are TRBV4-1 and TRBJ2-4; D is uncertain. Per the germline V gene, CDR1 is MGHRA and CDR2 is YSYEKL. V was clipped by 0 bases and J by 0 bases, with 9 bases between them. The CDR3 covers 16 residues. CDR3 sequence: CASSQDVSRAKNIQYF. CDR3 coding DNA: TGCGCCAGCAGCCAAGATGTTAGCCGAGCCAAAAACATTCAGTACTTC.

The CDR3 reads CASSLPGTASYEQYF. The DNA of the CDR3 is TGTGCCAGCAGCCTACCCGGGACAGCGTCCTACGAGCAGTACTTC. The V and J genes are TRBV11-2 and TRBJ2-7; 7 bases align to TRBD1. CDR1 SGHAT and CDR2 FQNNGV come from the germline V gene. The trim removed 5 bases at V and 1 base at J, leaving 8 bases unmatched. This CDR3 region has 15 residues.

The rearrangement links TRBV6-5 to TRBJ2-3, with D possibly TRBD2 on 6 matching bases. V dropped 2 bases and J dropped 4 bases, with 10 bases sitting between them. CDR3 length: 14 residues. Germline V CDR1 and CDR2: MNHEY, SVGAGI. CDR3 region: CASSYRGIADTQYF. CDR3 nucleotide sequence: TGTGCCAGCAGTTACCGGGGGATAGCAGATACGCAGTATTTT.

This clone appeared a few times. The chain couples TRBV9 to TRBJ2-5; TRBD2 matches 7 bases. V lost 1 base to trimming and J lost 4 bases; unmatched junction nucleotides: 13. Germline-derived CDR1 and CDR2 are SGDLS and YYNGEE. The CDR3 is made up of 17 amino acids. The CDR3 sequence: CASSVSPIAGLGETQYF. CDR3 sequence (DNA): TGTGCCAGCAGCGTATCTCCCATAGCGGGTCTAGGAGAGACCCAGTACTTC.

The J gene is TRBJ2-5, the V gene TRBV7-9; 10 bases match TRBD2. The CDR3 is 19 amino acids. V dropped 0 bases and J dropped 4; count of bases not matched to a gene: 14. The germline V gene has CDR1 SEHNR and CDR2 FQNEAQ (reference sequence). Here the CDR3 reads CASSLALGPSGGEGETQYF. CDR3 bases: TGTGCCAGCAGCTTAGCCCTGGGGCCTAGCGGGGGAGAAGGAGAGACCCAGTACTTC.

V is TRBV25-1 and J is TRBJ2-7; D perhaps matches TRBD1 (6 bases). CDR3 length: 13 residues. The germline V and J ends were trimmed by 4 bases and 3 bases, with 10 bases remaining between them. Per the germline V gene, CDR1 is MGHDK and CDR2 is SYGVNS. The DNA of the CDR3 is TGTGCCAGCAGTGTAACAGGGAACTACGAGCAGTACTTC. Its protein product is CASSVTGNYEQYF.

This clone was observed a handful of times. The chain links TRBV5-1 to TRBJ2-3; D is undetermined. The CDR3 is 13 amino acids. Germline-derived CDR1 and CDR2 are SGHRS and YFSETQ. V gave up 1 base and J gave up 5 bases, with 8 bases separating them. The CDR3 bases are TGCGCCAGCAGCTTGTTTCGACAAGATACGCAGTATTTT. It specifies CASSLFRQDTQYF.

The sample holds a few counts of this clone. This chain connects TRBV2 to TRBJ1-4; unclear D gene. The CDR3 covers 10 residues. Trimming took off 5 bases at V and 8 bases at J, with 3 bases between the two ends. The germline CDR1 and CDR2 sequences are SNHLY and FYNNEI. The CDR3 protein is CASSREKLFF. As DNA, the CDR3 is TGTGCCAGCAGTAGAGAAAAACTGTTTTTT.

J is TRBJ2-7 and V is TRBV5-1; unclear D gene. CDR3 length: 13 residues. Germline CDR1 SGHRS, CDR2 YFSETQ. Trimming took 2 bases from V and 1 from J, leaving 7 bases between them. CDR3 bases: TGCGCCAGCAGCTTTCTCTCGTCCTACGAGCAGTACGTC. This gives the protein CASSFLSSYEQYV.

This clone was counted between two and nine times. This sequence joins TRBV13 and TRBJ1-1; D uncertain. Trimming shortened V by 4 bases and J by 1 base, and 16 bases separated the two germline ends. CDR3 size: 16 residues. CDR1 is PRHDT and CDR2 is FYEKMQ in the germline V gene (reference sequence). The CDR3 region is CASSSYTADKNTEAFF. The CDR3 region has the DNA TGTGCCAGCAGCTCCTATACGGCAGACAAGAACACTGAAGCTTTCTTT.

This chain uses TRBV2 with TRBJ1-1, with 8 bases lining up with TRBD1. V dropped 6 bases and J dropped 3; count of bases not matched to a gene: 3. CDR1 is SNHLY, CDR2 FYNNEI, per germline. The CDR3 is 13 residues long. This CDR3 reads CASSRQGYTEAFF. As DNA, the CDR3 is TGTGCCAGCAGCCGACAGGGGTACACTGAAGCTTTCTTT.

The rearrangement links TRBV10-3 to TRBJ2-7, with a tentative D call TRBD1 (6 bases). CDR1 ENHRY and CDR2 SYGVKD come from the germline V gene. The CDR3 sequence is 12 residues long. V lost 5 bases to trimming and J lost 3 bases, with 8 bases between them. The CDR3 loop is CAISSRGYEQYV. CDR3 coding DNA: TGTGCCATCAGTAGCAGGGGCTACGAGCAGTACGTC.

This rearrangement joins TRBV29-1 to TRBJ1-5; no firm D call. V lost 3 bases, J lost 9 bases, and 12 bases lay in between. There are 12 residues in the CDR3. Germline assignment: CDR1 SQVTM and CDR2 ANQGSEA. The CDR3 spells CSVDKAASPQHF. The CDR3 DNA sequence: TGCAGCGTTGATAAGGCGGCCTCGCCCCAGCATTTT. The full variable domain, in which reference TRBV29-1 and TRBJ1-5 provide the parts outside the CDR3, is SAVISQKPSRDICQRGTSLTIQCQVDSQVTMMFWYRQQPGQSLTLIATANQGSEATYESGFVIDKFPISRPNLTFSTLTVSNMSPEDSSIYLCSVDKAASPQHFGDGTRLSIL.

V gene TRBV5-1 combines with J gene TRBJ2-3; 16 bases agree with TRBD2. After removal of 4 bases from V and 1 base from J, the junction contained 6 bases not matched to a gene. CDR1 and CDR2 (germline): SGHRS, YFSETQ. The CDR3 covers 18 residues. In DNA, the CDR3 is TGCGCCAGCAGCACGGGACTAGCGGGAGGGTCCGGCACAGATACGCAGTATTTT. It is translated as CASSTGLAGGSGTDTQYF.

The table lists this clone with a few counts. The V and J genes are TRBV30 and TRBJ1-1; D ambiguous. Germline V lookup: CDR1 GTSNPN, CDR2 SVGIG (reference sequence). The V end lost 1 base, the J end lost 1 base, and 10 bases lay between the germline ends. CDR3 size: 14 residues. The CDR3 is CAWSAGRKNTEAFF. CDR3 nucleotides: TGTGCCTGGAGTGCGGGGAGAAAGAACACTGAAGCTTTCTTT.

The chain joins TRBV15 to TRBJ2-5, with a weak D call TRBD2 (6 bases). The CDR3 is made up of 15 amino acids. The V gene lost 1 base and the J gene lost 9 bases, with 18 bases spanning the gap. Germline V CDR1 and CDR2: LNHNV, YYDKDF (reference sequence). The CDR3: CATSRAGGIDVAQYF. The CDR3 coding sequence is TGTGCCACCAGCAGAGCCGGAGGGATCGACGTGGCCCAGTACTTC.

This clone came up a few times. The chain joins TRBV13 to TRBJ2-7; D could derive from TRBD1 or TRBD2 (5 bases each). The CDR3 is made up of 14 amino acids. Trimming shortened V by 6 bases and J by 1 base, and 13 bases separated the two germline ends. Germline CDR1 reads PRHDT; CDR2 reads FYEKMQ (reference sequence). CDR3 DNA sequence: TGTGCCAGCAGAAAGATGGGGGAATCCTACGAGCAGTACTTC. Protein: CASRKMGESYEQYF.

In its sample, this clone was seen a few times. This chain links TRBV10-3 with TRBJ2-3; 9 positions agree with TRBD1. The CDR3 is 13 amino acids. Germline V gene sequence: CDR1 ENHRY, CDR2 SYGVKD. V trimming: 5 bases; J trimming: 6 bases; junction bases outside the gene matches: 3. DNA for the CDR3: TGTGCCATCAGTCGACAGGGGGGTGATACGCAGTATTTT. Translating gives CAISRQGGDTQYF.

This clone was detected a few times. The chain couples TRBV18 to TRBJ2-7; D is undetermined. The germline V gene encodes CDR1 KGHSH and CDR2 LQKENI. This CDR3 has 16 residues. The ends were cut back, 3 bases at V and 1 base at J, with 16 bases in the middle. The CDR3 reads CASSPGAVAASYEQYF. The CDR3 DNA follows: TGTGCCAGCTCACCGGGTGCCGTCGCAGCTTCCTACGAGCAGTACTTC.

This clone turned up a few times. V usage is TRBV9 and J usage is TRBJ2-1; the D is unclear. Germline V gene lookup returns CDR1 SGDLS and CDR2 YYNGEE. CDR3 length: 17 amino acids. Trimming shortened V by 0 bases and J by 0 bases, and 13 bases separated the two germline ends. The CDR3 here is CASSVATLHNSYNEQFF. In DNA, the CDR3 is TGTGCCAGCAGCGTAGCTACGTTGCATAACTCCTACAATGAGCAGTTCTTC. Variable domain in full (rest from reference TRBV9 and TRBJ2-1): DSGVTQTPKHLITATGQRVTLRCSPRSGDLSVYWYQQSLDQGLQFLIQYYNGEERAKGNILERFSAQQFPDLHSELNLSSLELGDSALYFCASSVATLHNSYNEQFFGPGTRLTVL.

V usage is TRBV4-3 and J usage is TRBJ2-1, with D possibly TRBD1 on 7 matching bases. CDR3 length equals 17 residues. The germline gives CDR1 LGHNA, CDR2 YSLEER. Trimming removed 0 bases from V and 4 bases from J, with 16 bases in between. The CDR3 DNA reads TGCGCCAGCAGCCAAGATCTTCAGGCAGGGGGGTACAATGAGCAGTTCTTC. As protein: CASSQDLQAGGYNEQFF.

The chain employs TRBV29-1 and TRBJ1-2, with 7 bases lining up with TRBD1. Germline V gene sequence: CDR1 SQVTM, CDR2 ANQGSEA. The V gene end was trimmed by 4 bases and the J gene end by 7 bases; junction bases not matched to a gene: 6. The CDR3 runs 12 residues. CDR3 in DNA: TGCAGCGTTGGGGTGCAGGGGGGTGGCTACACCTTC. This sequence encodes CSVGVQGGGYTF. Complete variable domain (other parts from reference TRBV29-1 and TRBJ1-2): SAVISQKPSRDICQRGTSLTIQCQVDSQVTMMFWYRQQPGQSLTLIATANQGSEATYESGFVIDKFPISRPNLTFSTLTVSNMSPEDSSIYLCSVGVQGGGYTFGSGTRLTVV.

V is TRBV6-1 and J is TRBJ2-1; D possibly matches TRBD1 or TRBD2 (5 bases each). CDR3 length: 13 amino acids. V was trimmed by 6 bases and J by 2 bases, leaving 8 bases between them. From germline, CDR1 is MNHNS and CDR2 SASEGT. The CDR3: CASRADTYNEQFF. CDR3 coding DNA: TGTGCCAGCAGAGCGGACACCTACAATGAGCAGTTCTTC.

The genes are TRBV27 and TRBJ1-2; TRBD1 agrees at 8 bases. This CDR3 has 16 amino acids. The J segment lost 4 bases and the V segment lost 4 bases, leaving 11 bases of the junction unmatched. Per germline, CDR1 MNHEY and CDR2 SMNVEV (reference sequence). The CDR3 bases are TGTGCCAGCAGTTCGCGACAGGGGAGAGGTGGCTATGGCTACACCTTC. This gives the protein CASSSRQGRGGYGYTF.

CDR3 residues: CASSWGADPQETQYF. The DNA for the CDR3 is TGTGCCAGCAGTTGGGGCGCAGACCCCCAAGAGACCCAGTACTTC. The rearrangement joins TRBV9 to TRBJ2-5; D is perhaps TRBD1 (5 bases). V lost 5 bases, J lost 1 base, and 15 bases lay in between. Germline loops: CDR1 SGDLS, CDR2 YYNGEE. This CDR3 is 15 amino acids long.